These 11 T cell receptor beta chains originate from one sample sequenced in a study of blood T cell repertoires in COVID-19. Produced via immunoSEQ multiplex PCR; TCRdb's table is partial and in-frame only. The table has about 81,000 clones, 91% seen once. Sequenced sample: peripheral blood. The receptor set was obtained from a woman in her 50s in a cohort sampled during active COVID-19.

This clone has a single count. V is TRBV6-5 and J is TRBJ2-1; the D is unclear. Trimming took 6 bases from V and 7 from J, leaving 10 bases between them. CDR3 length: 12 residues. CDR1 is MNHEY and CDR2 is SVGAGI in the germline V gene. The CDR3 bases are TGTGCCAGCAGCCGATACGGTAATGAGCAGTTCTTC. As protein: CASSRYGNEQFF.

The V and J genes are TRBV6-6 and TRBJ1-3; D gene uncertain. Between the trimmed V and J ends, which lost 9 bases and 3 bases, there was a span of 15 bases. The CDR3 has 14 amino acids. Germline lookup yields CDR1 MNHNY and CDR2 SVGAGI (reference sequence). Written as DNA, the CDR3 is TGTGCCAGTGCCACAGAGACCGTTGGAAACACCATATATTTT. Protein sequence: CASATETVGNTIYF.

The gene calls are TRBV7-8 and TRBJ1-1; 9 bases map to TRBD1. The CDR3 is made up of 13 amino acids. CDR1 and CDR2 (germline): SGHVS, FQNEAQ. Trimming removed 10 bases from V and 4 bases from J; junction bases left unmatched: 7. The CDR3 here is CATNRGLGTEAFF. In nucleotides, the CDR3 is TGTGCCACTAACAGGGGGCTAGGCACTGAAGCTTTCTTT.

The genes are TRBV5-1 and TRBJ2-7, with a possible D match to TRBD2 (5 bases). The CDR3 runs to 14 residues. The ends were cut back, 7 bases at V and 5 bases at J, with 19 bases in the middle. Germline CDR1 SGHRS, CDR2 YFSETQ. The CDR3 region is CASGREATHHEQYF. The DNA for the CDR3 is TGCGCCAGCGGCCGGGAAGCAACCCACCACGAGCAGTACTTC.

The chain recombines TRBV6-5 with TRBJ1-4; 7 positions match TRBD1. The CDR3 is 12 amino acids. From germline, CDR1 is MNHEY and CDR2 SVGAGI. J gave up 6 bases and V 8 bases, and 3 bases lay outside the gene matches. CDR3 amino acids: CASQGGDEKLFF. The CDR3 bases are TGTGCCAGCCAGGGGGGAGATGAAAAACTGTTTTTT.

This chain joins TRBV7-2 and TRBJ2-1; a weak D match, TRBD1 (5 bases). Germline assignment: CDR1 SGHTA and CDR2 FQGNSA. The CDR3 length is 15 residues. Trimming removed 5 bases from V and 4 bases from J, with 15 bases in between. This CDR3 is CASSARQRMYNEQFF. The CDR3 nucleotides read TGTGCCAGCAGCGCCCGACAGAGAATGTACAATGAGCAGTTCTTC.

The V and J genes are TRBV27 and TRBJ2-1, with 9 positions matching TRBD2. The CDR3 is made up of 14 amino acids. V gave up 4 bases and J gave up 10 bases; unmatched junction bases: 8. Per germline, CDR1 MNHEY and CDR2 SMNVEV (reference sequence). CDR3 in amino acids: CASSWSSGGGEQFF. CDR3 in DNA: TGTGCCAGCAGTTGGAGTAGCGGGGGTGGCGAGCAGTTCTTC.

The chain couples TRBV6-5 to TRBJ2-2; 12 nucleotides agree with TRBD1. The germline CDR1 and CDR2 sequences are MNHEY and SVGAGI. The CDR3 runs 15 residues. Losses at the gene ends were 6 bases for V and 7 bases for J; bases not matched to a gene: 6. CDR3 loop: CASRPGTGGFGELFF. The CDR3 DNA is TGTGCCAGCAGGCCCGGGACAGGGGGCTTCGGGGAGCTGTTTTTT.

This sequence joins TRBV5-1 and TRBJ2-1; weak D call: TRBD2 (6 bases). The germline V gene encodes CDR1 SGHRS and CDR2 YFSETQ. Trimming left V 4 bases short and J 2 bases short, with 13 bases between. The CDR3 is made up of 15 amino acids. The CDR3 coding sequence is TGCGCCAGCAGCGCGCAGGGCGGGACCTACAATGAGCAGTTCTTC. Its translation is CASSAQGGTYNEQFF.

The chain has TRBV29-1 and TRBJ2-3; D might be TRBD2 (6 bases). With 1 base removed from V and 4 bases from J, the gap between germline ends came to 9 bases. The CDR3 runs to 13 residues. The germline V gene encodes CDR1 SQVTM and CDR2 ANQGSEA. The CDR3 sequence: CSVEAGVADTQYF. The DNA of the CDR3 is TGCAGCGTTGAAGCGGGAGTAGCAGATACGCAGTATTTT.

The chain has TRBV5-5 and TRBJ1-2, with D possibly matching TRBD1 (6 bases). The germline CDR1 and CDR2 sequences are SGHKS and YYEKEE (reference sequence). Deletions cut 4 bases from V and 8 bases from J, with 15 bases between. This CDR3 is 13 amino acids long. The DNA of the CDR3 is TGTGCCAGCAGCCAAACAGGGCTAGAAGGCTACACCTTC. This encodes CASSQTGLEGYTF.